This TCR beta chain was recorded in a study of blood T cell repertoires in COVID-19. Study overall: Whether acute or convalescent, the COVID-19 samples came from the United States, Italy and Spain. The cDNA or gDNA used as material had been derived from T cells, B-cell-depleted T cells, or PBMCs.

Per germline, CDR1 SNHLY and CDR2 FYNNEI. The CDR3 extends over 14 amino acids. V lost 4 bases and J 8 bases, leaving 14 bases between the germline ends. Original analysis: Reference gene primer amplification in the assay estimated nucleated cell counts. Using immunoSEQ multiplex PCR, the repertoire was profiled, and TCRdb retains in-frame clones only, with some absent. The D gene and trimming were derived from the DNA, and the V and J assignments and clone size from that table. This table holds hundreds of thousands of clones, around 82% found once. The sequencing input was peripheral blood. This clonotype was obtained from a woman aged 45-65 years with acute or convalescent COVID-19. This chain connects TRBV2 to TRBJ1-4; tentative D call: TRBD1 (5 bases). CDR3 DNA sequence: TGTGCCAGCAGTGTAGGCAGGGTAGGGGAAAAACTGTTTTTT. Residues: CASSVGRVGEKLFF. Combining the CDR3 with reference TRBV2 and TRBJ1-4 gives the whole variable domain EPEVTQTPSHQVTQMGQEVILRCVPISNHLYFYWYRQILGQKVEFLVSFYNNEISEKSEIFDDQFSVERPDGSNFTLKIRSTKLEDSAMYFCASSVGRVGEKLFFGSGTQLSVL.